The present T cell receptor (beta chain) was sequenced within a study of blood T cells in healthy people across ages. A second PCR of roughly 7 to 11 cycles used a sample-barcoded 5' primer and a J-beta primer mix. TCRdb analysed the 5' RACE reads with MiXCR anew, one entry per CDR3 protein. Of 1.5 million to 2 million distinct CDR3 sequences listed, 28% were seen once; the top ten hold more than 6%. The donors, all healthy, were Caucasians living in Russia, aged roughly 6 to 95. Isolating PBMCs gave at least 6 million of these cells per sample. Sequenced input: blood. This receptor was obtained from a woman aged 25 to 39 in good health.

This CDR3 reads CASRALSGGNEQFF. For the CDR3, the DNA is TGTGCCAGCAGGGCCCTCTCCGGGGGCAATGAGCAGTTCTTC. The chain links TRBV2 to TRBJ2-1, with a possible D match to TRBD2 (6 bases). Germline V lookup: CDR1 SNHLY, CDR2 FYNNEI. The CDR3 contains 14 residues. Trimming left V 6 bases short and J 6 bases short, with 15 bases between.